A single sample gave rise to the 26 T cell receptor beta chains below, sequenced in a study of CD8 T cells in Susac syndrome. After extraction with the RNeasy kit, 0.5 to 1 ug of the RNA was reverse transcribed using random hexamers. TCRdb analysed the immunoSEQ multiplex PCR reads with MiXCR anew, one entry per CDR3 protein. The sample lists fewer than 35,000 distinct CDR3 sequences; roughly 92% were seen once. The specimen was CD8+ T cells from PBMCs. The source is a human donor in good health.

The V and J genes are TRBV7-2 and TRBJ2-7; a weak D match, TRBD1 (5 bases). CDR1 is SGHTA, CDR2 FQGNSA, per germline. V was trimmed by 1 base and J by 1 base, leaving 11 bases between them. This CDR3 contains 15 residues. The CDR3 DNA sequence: TGTGCCAGCAGCTTAGAAGTCAGGGTATCCTACGAGCAGTACTTC. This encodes CASSLEVRVSYEQYF. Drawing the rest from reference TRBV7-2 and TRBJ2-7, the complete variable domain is GAGVSQSPSNKVTEKGKDVELRCDPISGHTALYWYRQSLGQGLEFLIYFQGNSAPDKSGLPSDRFSAERTGGSVSTLTIQRTQQEDSAVYLCASSLEVRVSYEQYFGPGTRLTVT.

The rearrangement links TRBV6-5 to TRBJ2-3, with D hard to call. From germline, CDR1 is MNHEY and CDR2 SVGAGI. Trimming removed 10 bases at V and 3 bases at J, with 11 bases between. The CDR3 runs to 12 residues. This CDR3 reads CATQLGTDTQYF. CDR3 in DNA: TGTGCCACCCAACTGGGGACAGATACGCAGTATTTT.

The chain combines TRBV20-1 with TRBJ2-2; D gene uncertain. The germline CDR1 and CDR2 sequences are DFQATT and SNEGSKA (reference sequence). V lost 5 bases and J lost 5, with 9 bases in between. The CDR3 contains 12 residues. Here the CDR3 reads CSALSGTGELFF. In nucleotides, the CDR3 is TGCAGTGCTTTATCTGGGACCGGGGAGCTGTTTTTT.

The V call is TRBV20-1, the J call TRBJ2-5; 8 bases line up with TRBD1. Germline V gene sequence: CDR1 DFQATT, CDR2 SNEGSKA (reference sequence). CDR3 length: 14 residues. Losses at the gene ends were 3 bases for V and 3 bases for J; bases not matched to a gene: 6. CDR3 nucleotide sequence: TGCAGTGCTAGGTCTCCGGGACAGGAAGAGACCCAGTACTTC. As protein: CSARSPGQEETQYF.

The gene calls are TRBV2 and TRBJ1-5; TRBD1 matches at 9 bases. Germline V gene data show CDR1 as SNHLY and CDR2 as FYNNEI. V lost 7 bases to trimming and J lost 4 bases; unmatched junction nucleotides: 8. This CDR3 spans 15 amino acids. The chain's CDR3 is CASTEGQGYNQPQHF. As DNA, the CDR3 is TGTGCCAGCACCGAGGGACAGGGCTATAATCAGCCCCAGCATTTT.

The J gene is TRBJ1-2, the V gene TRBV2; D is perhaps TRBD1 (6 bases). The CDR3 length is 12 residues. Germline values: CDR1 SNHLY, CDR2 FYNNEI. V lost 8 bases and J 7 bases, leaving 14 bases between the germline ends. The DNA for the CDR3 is TGTGCCAGCGGGGGGCGTAGAGGTGGCTACACCTTC. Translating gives CASGGRRGGYTF.

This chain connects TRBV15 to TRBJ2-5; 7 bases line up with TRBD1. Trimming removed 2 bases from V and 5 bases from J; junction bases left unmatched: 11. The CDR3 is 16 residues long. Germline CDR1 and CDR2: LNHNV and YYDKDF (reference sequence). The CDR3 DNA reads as TGTGCCACCAGCAGATCTTTACAGGGGCCCAAGGAGACCCAGTACTTC. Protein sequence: CATSRSLQGPKETQYF.

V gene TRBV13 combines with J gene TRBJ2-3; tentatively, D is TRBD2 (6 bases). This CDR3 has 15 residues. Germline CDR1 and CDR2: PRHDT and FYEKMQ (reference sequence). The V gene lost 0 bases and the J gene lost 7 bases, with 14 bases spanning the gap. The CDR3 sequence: CASSLGGLGKNTQYF. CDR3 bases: TGTGCCAGCAGCTTAGGGGGACTTGGCAAGAATACGCAGTATTTT.

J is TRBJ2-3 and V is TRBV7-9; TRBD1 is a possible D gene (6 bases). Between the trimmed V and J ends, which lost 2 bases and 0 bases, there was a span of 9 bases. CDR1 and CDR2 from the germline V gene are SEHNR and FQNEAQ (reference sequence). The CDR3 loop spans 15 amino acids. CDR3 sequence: CASSLLGTSTDTQYF. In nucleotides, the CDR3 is TGTGCCAGCAGCTTACTCGGGACAAGCACAGATACGCAGTATTTT.

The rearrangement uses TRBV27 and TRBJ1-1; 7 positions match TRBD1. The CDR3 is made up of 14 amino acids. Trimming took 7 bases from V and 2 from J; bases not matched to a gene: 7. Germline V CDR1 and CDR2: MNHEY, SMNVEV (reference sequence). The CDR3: CASNTGAPNTEAFF. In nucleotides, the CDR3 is TGTGCCAGCAACACAGGGGCCCCAAACACTGAAGCTTTCTTT.

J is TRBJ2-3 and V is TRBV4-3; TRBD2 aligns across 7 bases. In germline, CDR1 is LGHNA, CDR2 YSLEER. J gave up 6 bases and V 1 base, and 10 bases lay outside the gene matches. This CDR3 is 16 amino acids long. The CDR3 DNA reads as TGCGCCAGCAGCCAAGGGGGAGGGGTGGGGACGGATACGCAGTATTTT. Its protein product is CASSQGGGVGTDTQYF.

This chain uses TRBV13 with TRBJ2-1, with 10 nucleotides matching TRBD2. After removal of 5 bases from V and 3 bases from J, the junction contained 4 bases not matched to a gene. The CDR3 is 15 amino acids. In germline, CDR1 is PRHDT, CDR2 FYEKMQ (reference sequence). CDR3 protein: CASSQTSGDYNEQFF. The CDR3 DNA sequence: TGTGCCAGCAGCCAAACTAGCGGGGACTACAATGAGCAGTTCTTC.

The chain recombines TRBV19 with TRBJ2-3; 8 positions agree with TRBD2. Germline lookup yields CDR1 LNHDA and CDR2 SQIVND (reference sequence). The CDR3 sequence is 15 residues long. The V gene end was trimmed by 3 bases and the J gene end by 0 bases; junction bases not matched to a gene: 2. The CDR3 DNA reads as TGTGCCAGTAGTATTGCGGGGGGAAGCACAGATACGCAGTATTTT. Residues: CASSIAGGSTDTQYF. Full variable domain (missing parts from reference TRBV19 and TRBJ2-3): DGGITQSPKYLFRKEGQNVTLSCEQNLNHDAMYWYRQDPGQGLRLIYYSQIVNDFQKGDIAEGYSVSREKKESFPLTVTSAQKNPTAFYLCASSIAGGSTDTQYFGPGTRLTVL.

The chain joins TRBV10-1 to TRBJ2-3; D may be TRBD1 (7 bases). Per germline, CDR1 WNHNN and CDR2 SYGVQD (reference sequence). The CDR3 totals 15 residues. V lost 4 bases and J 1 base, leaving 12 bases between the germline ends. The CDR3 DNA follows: TGCGCCAGCAGTGGACGGGGGACAGGCACAGATACGCAGTATTTT. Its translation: CASSGRGTGTDTQYF.

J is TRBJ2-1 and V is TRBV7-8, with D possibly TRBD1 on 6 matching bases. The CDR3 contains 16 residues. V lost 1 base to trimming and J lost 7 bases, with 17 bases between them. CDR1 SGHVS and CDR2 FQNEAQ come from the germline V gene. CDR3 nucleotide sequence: TGTGCCAGCAGCTTAGAGAGGGGGAGTCTGTGGAATGAGCAGTTCTTC. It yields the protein CASSLERGSLWNEQFF.

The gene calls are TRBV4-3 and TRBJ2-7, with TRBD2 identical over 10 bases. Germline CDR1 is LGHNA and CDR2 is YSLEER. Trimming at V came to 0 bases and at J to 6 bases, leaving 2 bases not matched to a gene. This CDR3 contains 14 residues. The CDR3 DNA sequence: TGCGCCAGCAGCCAAGATAGCGGGGGGACCGAGCAGTACTTC. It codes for CASSQDSGGTEQYF.

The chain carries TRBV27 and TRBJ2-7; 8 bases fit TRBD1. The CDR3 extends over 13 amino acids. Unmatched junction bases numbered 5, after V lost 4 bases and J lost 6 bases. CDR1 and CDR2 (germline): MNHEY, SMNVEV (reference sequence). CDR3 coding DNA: TGTGCCAGCAGTTGGCAGGGGGCTCGCGAGCAGTACTTC. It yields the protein CASSWQGAREQYF.

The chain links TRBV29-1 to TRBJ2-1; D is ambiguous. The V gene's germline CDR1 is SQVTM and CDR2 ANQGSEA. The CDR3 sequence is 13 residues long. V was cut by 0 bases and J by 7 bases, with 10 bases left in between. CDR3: CSVEDLRKNEQFF. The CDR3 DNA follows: TGCAGCGTTGAAGATCTGCGGAAAAATGAGCAGTTCTTC.

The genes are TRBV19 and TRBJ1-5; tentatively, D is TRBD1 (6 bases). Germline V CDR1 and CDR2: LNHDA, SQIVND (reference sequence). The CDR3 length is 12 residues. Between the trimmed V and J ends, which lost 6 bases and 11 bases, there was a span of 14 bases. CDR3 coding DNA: TGTGCCAGTAGAGGTGGGGGGGCGGCCCAGCATTTT. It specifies CASRGGGAAQHF. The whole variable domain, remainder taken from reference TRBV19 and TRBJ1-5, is DGGITQSPKYLFRKEGQNVTLSCEQNLNHDAMYWYRQDPGQGLRLIYYSQIVNDFQKGDIAEGYSVSREKKESFPLTVTSAQKNPTAFYLCASRGGGAAQHFGDGTRLSIL.

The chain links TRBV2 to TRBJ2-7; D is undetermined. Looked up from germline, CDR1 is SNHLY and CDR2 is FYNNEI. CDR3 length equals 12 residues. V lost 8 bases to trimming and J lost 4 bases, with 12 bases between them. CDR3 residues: CASRPLGYEQYF. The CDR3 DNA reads TGTGCCAGCCGACCGTTGGGTTACGAGCAGTACTTC.

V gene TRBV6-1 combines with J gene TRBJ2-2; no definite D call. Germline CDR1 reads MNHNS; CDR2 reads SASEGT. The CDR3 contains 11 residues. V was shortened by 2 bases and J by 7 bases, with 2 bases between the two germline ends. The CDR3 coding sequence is TGTGCCAGCAGTGAAATCGGGGAGCTGTTTTTT. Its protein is CASSEIGELFF.

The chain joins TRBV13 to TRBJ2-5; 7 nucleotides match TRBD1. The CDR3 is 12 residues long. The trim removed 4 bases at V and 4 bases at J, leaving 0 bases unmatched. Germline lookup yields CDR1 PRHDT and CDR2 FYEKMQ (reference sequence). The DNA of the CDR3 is TGTGCCAGCAGCTACAGGGGAGAGACCCAGTACTTC. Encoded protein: CASSYRGETQYF.

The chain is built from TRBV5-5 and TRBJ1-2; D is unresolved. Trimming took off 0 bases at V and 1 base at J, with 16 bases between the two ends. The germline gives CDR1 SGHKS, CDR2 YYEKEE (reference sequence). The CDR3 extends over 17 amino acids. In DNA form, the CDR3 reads TGTGCCAGCAGCTTGGCCGGCCAACCCGACCTTAACTATGGCTACACCTTC. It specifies CASSLAGQPDLNYGYTF.

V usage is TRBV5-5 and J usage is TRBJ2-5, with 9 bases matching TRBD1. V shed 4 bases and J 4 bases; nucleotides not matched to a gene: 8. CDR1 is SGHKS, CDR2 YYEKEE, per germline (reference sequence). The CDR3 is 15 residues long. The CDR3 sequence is CASSLGQGEGETQYF. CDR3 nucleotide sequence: TGTGCCAGCAGCCTGGGACAGGGTGAGGGAGAGACCCAGTACTTC.

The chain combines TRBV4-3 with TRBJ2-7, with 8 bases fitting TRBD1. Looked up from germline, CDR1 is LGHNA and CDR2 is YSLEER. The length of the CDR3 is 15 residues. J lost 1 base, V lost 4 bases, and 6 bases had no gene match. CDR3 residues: CASSLARQGSYEQYF. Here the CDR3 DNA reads TGCGCCAGCAGCCTTGCCCGACAGGGGTCCTACGAGCAGTACTTC.

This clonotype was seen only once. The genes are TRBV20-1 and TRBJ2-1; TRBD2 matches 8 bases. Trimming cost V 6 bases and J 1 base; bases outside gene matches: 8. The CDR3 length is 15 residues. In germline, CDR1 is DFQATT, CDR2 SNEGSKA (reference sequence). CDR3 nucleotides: TGCAGTGCCCCCGGGGGCGGGGGGTCCTACAATGAGCAGTTCTTC. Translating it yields CSAPGGGGSYNEQFF.